Below, 12 T cell receptor beta chains from the same sample are listed, as sequenced in a study of CD8+ T cells in alopecia areata. Extracted RNA was reverse transcribed, and the resulting cDNA served as sequencing template. The repertoire was sequenced with immunoSEQ multiplex PCR; TCRdb's copy has only in-frame clones and lacks some. Of around 150,000 clones listed, approximately 65% were seen once; the top ten hold 35% to 45%. What was sequenced was CD8+ T cells sorted from blood. All receptors derive from a human donor in good health.

This clone appeared a few times. The genes are TRBV27 and TRBJ2-7, with 10 bases that match TRBD2. Losses at the gene ends were 5 bases for V and 3 bases for J; bases not matched to a gene: 10. Germline CDR1 is MNHEY and CDR2 is SMNVEV (reference sequence). The CDR3 is 16 residues long. CDR3 amino acids: CASSPTLAGGHYEQYF. The CDR3 DNA reads TGTGCCAGCAGTCCGACCTTAGCGGGAGGCCACTACGAGCAGTACTTC.

This rearrangement joins TRBV5-1 to TRBJ2-3, with unresolved D. V lost 4 bases and J lost 6, with 12 bases in between. CDR3 length: 13 amino acids. CDR1 and CDR2 (germline): SGHRS, YFSETQ. The CDR3: CASSVVTADTQYF. Here the CDR3 DNA reads TGCGCCAGCAGCGTCGTCACCGCGGATACGCAGTATTTT. The variable domain in full, completed from reference TRBV5-1 and TRBJ2-3, reads KAGVTQTPRYLIKTRGQQVTLSCSPISGHRSVSWYQQTPGQGLQFLFEYFSETQRNKGNFPGRFSGRQFSNSRSEMNVSTLELGDSALYLCASSVVTADTQYFGPGTRLTVL.

CDR3 bases: TGTGCCAGCAGCGTAGGGGACTTTGGTCCCTACGAGCAGTACTTC. It yields the protein CASSVGDFGPYEQYF. The genes are TRBV9 and TRBJ2-7; TRBD2 is a possible D gene (6 bases). There are 15 residues in the CDR3. V was cut by 0 bases and J by 2 bases, with 12 bases left in between. The germline CDR1 and CDR2 sequences are SGDLS and YYNGEE.

The chain combines TRBV11-2 with TRBJ2-7, with D uncertain. The CDR3 loop spans 12 amino acids. Germline V gene sequence: CDR1 SGHAT, CDR2 FQNNGV. V lost 6 bases and J lost 4, with 10 bases in between. CDR3 sequence (DNA): TGTGCCAGCAGTCTCACTGGGTACGAGCAGTACTTC. Protein product: CASSLTGYEQYF.

This sequence joins TRBV30 and TRBJ2-1; no firm D call. The CDR3 is 12 residues long. Trimming shortened V by 2 bases and J by 6 bases, and 8 bases separated the two germline ends. From germline, CDR1 is GTSNPN and CDR2 SVGIG (reference sequence). In nucleotides, the CDR3 is TGTGCCTGGAGTTCGCCGCGCAATGAGCAGTTCTTC. This gives the protein CAWSSPRNEQFF.

This clone was counted between two and nine times. The chain couples TRBV29-1 to TRBJ1-1, with D possibly TRBD1 on 6 matching bases. With 7 bases removed from V and 1 base from J, the gap between germline ends came to 22 bases. Germline V gene data show CDR1 as SQVTM and CDR2 as ANQGSEA. The CDR3 is 16 residues long. The CDR3 DNA follows: TGCAGCGCTCCCAACTTTGCGGGGGGCGAGAACACTGAAGCTTTCTTT. This sequence encodes CSAPNFAGGENTEAFF.

The chain carries TRBV29-1 and TRBJ2-1, with TRBD1 identical over 8 bases. The CDR3 has 15 amino acids. Germline values: CDR1 SQVTM, CDR2 ANQGSEA. J lost 9 bases, V lost 0 bases, and 10 bases had no gene match. The CDR3: CSVEDLGQGPVEQFF. CDR3 nucleotide sequence: TGCAGCGTTGAAGATCTAGGACAGGGACCGGTTGAGCAGTTCTTC.

CDR3 loop: CASSYIGSTDTQYF. In nucleotides, the CDR3 is TGTGCCAGCAGCTATATCGGGAGCACAGATACGCAGTATTTT. The J gene is TRBJ2-3, the V gene TRBV7-9; D remains unclear. The CDR3 extends over 14 amino acids. Germline CDR1 is SEHNR and CDR2 is FQNEAQ (reference sequence). Between the trimmed V and J ends, which lost 4 bases and 0 bases, there was a span of 8 bases.

In this sample, this clone turned up a few times. The chain joins TRBV7-6 to TRBJ1-5; the D is unclear. V dropped 5 bases and J dropped 3 bases, with 8 bases sitting between them. CDR3 length equals 13 residues. CDR1 and CDR2 from the germline V gene are SGHVS and FNYEAQ. CDR3 nucleotides: TGTGCCAGCAGCCTGGCGTACAATCAGCCCCAGCATTTT. Translation gives CASSLAYNQPQHF.

This clone was detected a few times. The sample contains more than one DNA sequence encoding this CDR3. The chain's CDR3 is CASSLLNTEAFF. The CDR3 nucleotides are TGTGCCAGCAGCTTACTGAACACTGAAGCTTTCTTT. The rearrangement uses TRBV7-9 and TRBJ1-1; D not resolved. Germline V lookup: CDR1 SEHNR, CDR2 FQNEAQ (reference sequence). The V gene lost 2 bases and the J gene lost 0 bases, with 1 base spanning the gap. This CDR3 contains 12 residues.

The chain links TRBV4-1 to TRBJ2-6, with D possibly TRBD1 on 6 matching bases. Trimming removed 7 bases at V and 3 bases at J, with 13 bases between. Germline CDR1 reads MGHRA; CDR2 reads YSYEKL. This CDR3 region has 15 residues. DNA of the CDR3: TGCGCCAGCACCTCCACAGGGCTTGGGGCCAACGTCCTGACTTTC. This encodes CASTSTGLGANVLTF.

The rearrangement links TRBV18 to TRBJ2-7; 7 bases map to TRBD1. Trimming cost V 3 bases and J 4 bases; bases outside gene matches: 6. Germline values: CDR1 KGHSH, CDR2 LQKENI. CDR3 length: 14 amino acids. The DNA for the CDR3 is TGTGCCAGCTCACCCTCCGGGACAGCTTACGAGCAGTACTTC. Its translation: CASSPSGTAYEQYF.